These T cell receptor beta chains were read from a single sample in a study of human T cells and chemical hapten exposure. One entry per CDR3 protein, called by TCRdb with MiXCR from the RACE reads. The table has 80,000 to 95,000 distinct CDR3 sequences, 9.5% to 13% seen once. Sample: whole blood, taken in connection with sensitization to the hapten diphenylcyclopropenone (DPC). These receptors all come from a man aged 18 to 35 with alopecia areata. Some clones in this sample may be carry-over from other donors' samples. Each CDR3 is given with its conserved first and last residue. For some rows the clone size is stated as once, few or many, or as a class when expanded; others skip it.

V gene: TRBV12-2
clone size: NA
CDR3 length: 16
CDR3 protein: CASRFGTGIRVKAGFF

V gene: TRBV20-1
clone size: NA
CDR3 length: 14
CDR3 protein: CSARGTSGVNEQFF

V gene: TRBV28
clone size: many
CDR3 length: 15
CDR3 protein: CASSLGRGLDSPLHF

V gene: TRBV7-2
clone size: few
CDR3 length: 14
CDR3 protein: CASSLGQTYNEQFF

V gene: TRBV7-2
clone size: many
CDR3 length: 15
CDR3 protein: CASSPRTGRGNTIYF

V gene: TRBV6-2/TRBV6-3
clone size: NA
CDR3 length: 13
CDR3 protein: CASSVDTYYGYTF

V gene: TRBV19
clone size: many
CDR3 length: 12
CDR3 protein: CASSILSGGQYF

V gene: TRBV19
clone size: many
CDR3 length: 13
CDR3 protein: CAISLAGVGEQFF

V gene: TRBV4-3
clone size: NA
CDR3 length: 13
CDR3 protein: CASSQTGANVLTF

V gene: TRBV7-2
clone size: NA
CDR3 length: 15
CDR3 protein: CASSPQWGGLETQYF

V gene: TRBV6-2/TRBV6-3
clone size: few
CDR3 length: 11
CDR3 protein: CASTWENIQYF

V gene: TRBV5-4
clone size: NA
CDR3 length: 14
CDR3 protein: CASSAGTNAYEQYF

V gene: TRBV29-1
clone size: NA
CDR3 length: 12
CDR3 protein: CSVVRGRTEAFF

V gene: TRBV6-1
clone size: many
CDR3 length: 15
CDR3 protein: CASANSNSYNSPLHF

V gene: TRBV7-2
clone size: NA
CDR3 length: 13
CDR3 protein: CASSQLTGGEQFF

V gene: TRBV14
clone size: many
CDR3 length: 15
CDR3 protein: CASSQVGIGKNIQYF

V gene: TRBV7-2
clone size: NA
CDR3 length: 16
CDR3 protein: CASSLNQGWANEKLFF

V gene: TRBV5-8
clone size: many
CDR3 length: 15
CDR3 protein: CASTLQGLENEKLFF

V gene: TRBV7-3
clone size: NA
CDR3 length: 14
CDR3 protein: CASSSTGMRSPLHF

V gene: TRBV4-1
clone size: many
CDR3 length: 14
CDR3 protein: CASKGYDWGTEAFF

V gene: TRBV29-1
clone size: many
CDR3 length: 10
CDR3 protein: CSVGPLGAFF

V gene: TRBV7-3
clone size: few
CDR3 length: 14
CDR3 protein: CASSLNRARDTQYF

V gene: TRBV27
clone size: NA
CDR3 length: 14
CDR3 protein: CASGRTGANEKLFF